This TCR beta chain was observed in a study of a mutant IDH1 vaccine in newly diagnosed glioma. Study background: There were approximately 60% males and around 38% females among treated patients, whose mean age was approximately 41 years. Former treatment meant radiotherapy, temozolomide, or both; the majority had gotten both. Visits V12 and V13 fell at weeks 35 and 47, respectively.

This table comes from immunoSEQ multiplex PCR, and its TCRdb copy is limited to in-frame clones, with some not included. This sample has 50,000 to 70,000 clones, with approximately 81% found just once. Germline trimming cut 6 bases from V and 0 bases from J; bases unmatched to any gene: 5. Germline CDR1 reads LNHDA; CDR2 reads SQIVND (reference sequence). The CDR3 length is 15 residues. Remarks on this clone: What it recognizes is unknown.

Time point described: week 35, safety follow-up. In the vaccine, a single dose held 300 ug of the mutant IDH1 20-mer peptide, along with topical imiquimod. The sample was PBMCs, taken from a glioma patient whose treatment included an IDH1 peptide vaccine. The V gene is TRBV19, the J gene TRBJ1-5; 7 bases map to TRBD1. The sequence derives from a man aged 30 to 39 with glioma. In DNA, the CDR3 is TGTGCCAGTAGGGACAGGCGACTTAGCAATCAGCCCCAGCATTTT. Its translation: CASRDRRLSNQPQHF.